A selection of T cell receptor beta chains follows, all from one sample in a study of blood T cell repertoires in COVID-19. Clones were sequenced by immunoSEQ multiplex PCR, and TCRdb holds only the in-frame ones, with some missing. The sample holds tens of thousands of clones, roughly 88% seen once. Sample: peripheral blood. These receptors all come from an older man with acute or convalescent COVID-19. Each CDR3 is given with its conserved first and last residue. Each record gives: V gene, clone size, D gene, J gene, CDR3 protein, CDR3 DNA. The D gene is left open where the match is weak. Part of the rows lack a size; the others show once, few, many or a class for expanded clones.

>TRBV7-3|.|.|TRBJ2-7
CASSLRGGTNEQYF
TGTGCCAGCAGCTTAAGAGGAGGGACCAACGAGCAGTACTTC
>TRBV7-2|.|.|TRBJ2-5
CASTPGLETQYF
TGTGCCAGCACCCCAGGGCTGGAGACCCAGTACTTC
>TRBV28|.|TRBD1|TRBJ2-1
CASSPSGQGAVEQFF
TGTGCCAGCAGTCCCTCGGGACAGGGGGCGGTTGAGCAGTTCTTC
>TRBV7-2|once|TRBD2|TRBJ2-2
CASSLSRDYPGELFF
TGTGCCAGCAGCTTAAGCCGGGACTACCCCGGGGAGCTGTTTTTT
>TRBV19|.|TRBD1|TRBJ1-5
CASSPLPGQGVFQHF
TGTGCCAGTAGTCCATTACCGGGACAGGGGGTTTTCCAGCATTTT
>TRBV10-3|.|TRBD1|TRBJ2-1
CAIRGGQDANEQFF
TGTGCCATCAGAGGGGGACAGGATGCCAATGAGCAGTTCTTC
>TRBV30|.|.|TRBJ2-7
CAWSVLLGAANEQYF
TGTGCCTGGAGTGTACTGCTGGGGGCCGCCAACGAGCAGTACTTC
>TRBV29-1|once|.|TRBJ2-2
CSVEVRLSVNTGELFF
TGCAGCGTTGAAGTCAGACTCAGCGTTAACACCGGGGAGCTGTTTTTT
>TRBV18|.|TRBD1|TRBJ1-2
CASSPTGTGGLMVYGYTF
TGTGCCAGCTCACCTACCGGGACAGGGGGCCTTATGGTCTATGGCTACACCTTC
>TRBV2|.|.|TRBJ1-2
CASSVSDYGYTF
TGTGCCAGCAGTGTATCCGACTATGGCTACACCTTC
>TRBV5-1|.|TRBD1|TRBJ1-3
CASSSQGDRGNTIYF
TGCGCCAGCAGCTCACAGGGGGACCGTGGAAACACCATATATTTT
>TRBV7-9|.|TRBD2|TRBJ2-3
CASSLISGVVYF
TGTGCCAGCAGCCTGATTAGCGGGGTGGTGTATTTT
>TRBV6-5|.|.|TRBJ1-5
CASSRQTGQPQHF
TGTGCCAGCAGTCGACAGACAGGACAGCCCCAGCATTTT
>TRBV30|.|.|TRBJ2-7
CAWSGPGTNSYEQYF
TGTGCCTGGAGTGGTCCCGGGACAAACTCCTACGAGCAGTACTTC
>TRBV10-2|.|TRBD1|TRBJ1-5
CASGQGSNQPQHF
TGCGCCAGCGGACAGGGCTCCAATCAGCCCCAGCATTTT
>TRBV28|.|.|TRBJ1-5
CASTSYVKPQHF
TGTGCCAGCACCTCGTATGTTAAGCCCCAGCATTTT
>TRBV6-6|.|.|TRBJ1-6
CASIVAEEASPLHF
TGTGCCAGCATAGTGGCGGAAGAAGCTTCGCCCCTCCACTTT
>TRBV7-9|.|TRBD1|TRBJ1-1
CASSSGTDMNTEAFF
TGTGCCAGCAGCTCCGGGACAGATATGAACACTGAAGCTTTCTTT
>TRBV7-8|once|.|TRBJ1-6
CASSPKEGYNSPLHF
TGTGCCAGCAGTCCAAAGGAGGGATATAATTCACCCCTCCACTTT
>TRBV3-1/TRBV3-2|.|.|TRBJ1-1
CASRMGQHTEAFF
TGTGCCAGCAGAATGGGACAACACACTGAAGCTTTCTTT
>TRBV11-1|.|.|TRBJ2-1
CASSAGQSYNEQFF
TGTGCCAGCAGCGCCGGACAGTCCTACAATGAGCAGTTCTTC
>TRBV6-5|few|.|TRBJ1-5
CASSYTGFSSQPQHF
TGTGCCAGCAGCTACACAGGGTTTTCGAGTCAGCCCCAGCATTTT
>TRBV6-2/TRBV6-3|few|.|TRBJ2-7
CASSYVGLSNEQYF
TGTGCCAGCAGTTACGTCGGACTTTCAAACGAGCAGTACTTC
>TRBV23-1|once|.|TRBJ2-4
CASRAMDRAKNIQYF
TGCGCCAGCAGGGCCATGGACAGAGCCAAAAACATTCAGTACTTC
>TRBV10-3|.|.|TRBJ1-4
CAISGGQGNEKLFF
TGTGCCATCAGTGGGGGCCAGGGTAATGAAAAACTGTTTTTT
>TRBV5-1|.|TRBD1|TRBJ1-1
CASSEDRGAFF
TGCGCCAGCAGCGAGGACAGGGGTGCTTTCTTT
>TRBV3-1/TRBV3-2|.|.|TRBJ1-5
CASSQGVGGGQPQHF
TGTGCCAGCAGCCAAGGGGTCGGGGGGGGTCAGCCCCAGCATTTT
>TRBV5-1|.|TRBD2|TRBJ2-1
CASSARTSGGAGSYNEQFF
TGCGCCAGCAGCGCAAGGACTAGCGGGGGGGCCGGGTCCTACAATGAGCAGTTCTTC
>TRBV10-3|.|TRBD1|TRBJ1-1
CAISLQGTNTEAFF
TGTGCCATCAGCCTACAGGGGACGAACACTGAAGCTTTCTTT
>TRBV2|.|TRBD1|TRBJ2-7
CASKTGGADEQYF
TGTGCCAGTAAGACAGGGGGCGCAGACGAGCAGTACTTC
>TRBV6-5|.|.|TRBJ1-5
CASSYMEENQPQHF
TGTGCCAGCAGTTATATGGAGGAGAATCAGCCCCAGCATTTT
>TRBV5-5|once|TRBD2|TRBJ2-4
CASSPRTSGTTDKNIQYF
TGTGCCAGCAGCCCCAGGACTAGCGGGACGACTGACAAAAACATTCAGTACTTC
>TRBV6-5|.|TRBD1|TRBJ2-5
CASSPTGGQETQYF
TGTGCCAGCAGCCCGACAGGGGGCCAAGAGACCCAGTACTTC
>TRBV9|.|TRBD2|TRBJ2-5
CASSPRRGGGQETQYF
TGTGCCAGCAGCCCCCGGAGGGGCGGGGGCCAAGAGACCCAGTACTTC
>TRBV7-9|.|TRBD1|TRBJ1-5
CASSFEGTGSRGNQPQHF
TGTGCCAGCAGCTTTGAAGGGACAGGCTCCCGAGGCAATCAGCCCCAGCATTTT
>TRBV3-1/TRBV3-2|.|.|TRBJ1-2
CASSRENYGYTF
TGTGCCAGCAGCCGGGAGAACTATGGCTACACCTTC
>TRBV19|.|.|TRBJ1-5
CASSMVAATYSNQPQHF
TGTGCCAGTAGTATGGTGGCAGCGACTTATAGCAATCAGCCCCAGCATTTT